This entry lists 2 T cell receptor beta chains sequenced from one sample in a study of OX40 agonist ivuxolimab in advanced cancers. Sequencing was performed with immunoSEQ multiplex PCR; in TCRdb, only in-frame clones are kept and a portion is missing. The sample has 25,000 to 35,000 clones, about nine tenths seen once. The material was CD4+ or CD8+ T cells sorted from blood, obtained in a trial of the OX40 agonist ivuxolimab. These TCRs come from an adult with an advanced solid tumor such as melanoma, head and neck, liver or kidney cancer.

The rearrangement uses TRBV4-1 and TRBJ2-1; 9 bases line up with TRBD1. The germline gives CDR1 MGHRA, CDR2 YSYEKL. Losses at the gene ends were 2 bases for V and 5 bases for J; bases not matched to a gene: 4. The CDR3 contains 15 residues. CDR3 coding DNA: TGCGCCAGCAGCCAATCCGGACAGGGGAACAATGAGCAGTTCTTC. Encoded protein: CASSQSGQGNNEQFF.

J is TRBJ1-2 and V is TRBV7-9; 9 bases line up with TRBD1. CDR3 length: 18 amino acids. The germline V gene encodes CDR1 SEHNR and CDR2 FQNEAQ (reference sequence). V lost 5 bases to trimming and J lost 8 bases; unmatched junction nucleotides: 21. DNA for the CDR3: TGTGCCAGCAGCCAAGTACGGGCCGAGGACAGGGGTGAAGGCGGCTACACCTTC. It yields the protein CASSQVRAEDRGEGGYTF.